This entry concerns a single TCR beta chain. This table comes from immunoSEQ multiplex PCR, and its TCRdb copy is limited to in-frame clones, with some not included. The table lists 170,000 or so clones, 90% of them singletons. This sample is drawn from a study of T cell responses to AZD1222 COVID-19 vaccine. The germline V and J ends were trimmed by 5 bases and 8 bases, with 21 bases remaining between them. The germline V gene has CDR1 SGHVS and CDR2 FQNEAQ. The CDR3 extends over 15 amino acids. The sequences come from peripheral blood, collected on day 0 of AZD1222 vaccination. This TCR was sampled from an adult in good health. The chain carries TRBV7-8 and TRBJ1-2; the D is unclear. The CDR3 loop reads CASSPRVRTREGYTF. CDR3 bases: TGTGCCAGCAGCCCCCGGGTCCGGACTCGAGAGGGCTACACCTTC.